This T cell receptor beta chain emerged from a study of blood T cell repertoires in COVID-19. On the study more broadly: Material from acute and convalescent COVID-19 was sourced from the United States, Italy and Spain. The analysed material was cDNA or gDNA that came from T cells, B-cell-depleted T cells, or PBMCs.

How the authors handled the data: Reference gene primer amplification yielded estimated nucleated cell counts. The repertoire was sequenced with immunoSEQ multiplex PCR; TCRdb's copy has only in-frame clones and lacks some. V, J and clone size are those of that table, while D and trimming were read from the DNA. The sample yields hundreds of thousands of clones, around 91% seen once. V lost 4 bases and J 6 bases, leaving 12 bases between the germline ends. Germline CDR1 is SQVTM and CDR2 is ANQGSEA. The length of the CDR3 is 12 residues. Sequenced input: peripheral blood. The sequence came from a woman younger than 30 who had recovered from COVID-19. This sequence joins TRBV29-1 and TRBJ1-1; D unresolved. The CDR3 is CSVGSGGAEAFF. CDR3 nucleotides: TGCAGCGTTGGTTCCGGCGGGGCTGAAGCTTTCTTT.